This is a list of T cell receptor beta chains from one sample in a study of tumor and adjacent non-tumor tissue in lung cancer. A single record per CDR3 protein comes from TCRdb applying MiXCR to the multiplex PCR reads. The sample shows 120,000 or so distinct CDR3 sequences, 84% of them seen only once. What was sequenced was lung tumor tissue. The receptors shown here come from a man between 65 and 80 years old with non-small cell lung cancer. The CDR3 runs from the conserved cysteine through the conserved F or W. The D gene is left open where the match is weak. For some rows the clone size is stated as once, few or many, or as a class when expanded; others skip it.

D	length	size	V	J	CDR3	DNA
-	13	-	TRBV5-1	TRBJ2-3	CSSSLIPGATQYF	TGCTCCAGCAGCTTGATCCCGGGGGCTACGCAGTATTTT
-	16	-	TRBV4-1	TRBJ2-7	CTSSRTLVGGGDEQYF	TGCACCAGCAGCCGGACACTAGTGGGAGGGGGGGACGAGCAGTACTTC
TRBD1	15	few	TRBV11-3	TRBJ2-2	CASTGQGGSTGELFF	TGTGCCAGCACAGGACAGGGGGGGAGCACCGGGGAGCTGTTTTTT
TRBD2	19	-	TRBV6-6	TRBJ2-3	CASSYFDWRGAYSTDTQYF	TGTGCCAGCAGTTACTTTGATTGGCGGGGGGCCTATAGTACAGATACGCAGTATTTT
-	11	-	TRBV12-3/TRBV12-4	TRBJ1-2	CANTLGDGYTF	TGTGCCAATACCCTCGGAGATGGCTACACCTTC
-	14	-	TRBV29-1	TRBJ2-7	CNILRGQALDEQYF	TGCAACATTCTCAGAGGGCAGGCGTTGGACGAGCAGTACTTC
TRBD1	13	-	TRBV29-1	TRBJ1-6	CSVKDRDWLPLHF	TGTAGCGTTAAGGACAGGGATTGGTTACCCCTCCATTTT
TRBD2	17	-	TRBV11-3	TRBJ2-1	CASSLLGTSGGYNVQLF	TGTGCAAGCAGCCTCCTAGGGACTAGCGGAGGCTACAATGTGCAGTTATTC
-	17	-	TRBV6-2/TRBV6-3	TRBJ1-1	CASSSGLGVCENTEAFF	TGTGCCAGCAGTTCCGGATTAGGGGTGTGCGAGAACACTGAAGCTTTCTTT
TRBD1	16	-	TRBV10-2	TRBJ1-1	CASRRNTGAANTRAFF	TGCGCCAGCAGGAGAAATACAGGGGCGGCTAACACTAGAGCTTTCTTT